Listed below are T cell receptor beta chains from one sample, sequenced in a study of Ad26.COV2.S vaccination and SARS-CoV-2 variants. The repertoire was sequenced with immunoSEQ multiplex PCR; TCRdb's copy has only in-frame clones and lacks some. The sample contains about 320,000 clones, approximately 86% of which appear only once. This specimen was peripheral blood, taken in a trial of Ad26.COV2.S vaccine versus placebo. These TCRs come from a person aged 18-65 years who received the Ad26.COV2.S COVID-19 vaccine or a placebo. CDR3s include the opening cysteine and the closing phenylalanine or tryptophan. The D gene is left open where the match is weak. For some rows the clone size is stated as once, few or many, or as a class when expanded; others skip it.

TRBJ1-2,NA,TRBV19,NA,CASSIESGYGYTF,TGTGCCAGTAGTATAGAATCTGGCTATGGCTACACCTTC
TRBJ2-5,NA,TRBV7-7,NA,CASSPSEGGGETQYF,TGTGCTAGCAGCCCATCCGAGGGGGGAGGTGAGACCCAGTACTTC
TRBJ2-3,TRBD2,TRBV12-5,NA,CASGLSGGDTQYF,TGTGCTAGTGGTTTAAGCGGGGGGGATACGCAGTATTTT
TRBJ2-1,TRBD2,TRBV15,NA,CATSRGPLAGAYNEQFF,TGTGCCACCAGCAGAGGACCCCTAGCGGGGGCCTACAATGAGCAGTTCTTC
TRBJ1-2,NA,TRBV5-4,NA,CASSFYPGSALKGDRYGYTF,TGTGCCAGCAGCTTCTATCCGGGAAGCGCATTGAAGGGGGATAGGTATGGCTACACCTTC
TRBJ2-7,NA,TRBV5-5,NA,CASSLGPPGHSYEQYF,TGTGCCAGCAGCTTGGGACCCCCGGGACATTCCTACGAGCAGTACTTC
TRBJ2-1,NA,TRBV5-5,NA,CASSLEWGNAYNEQFF,TGTGCCAGCAGCTTGGAATGGGGGAATGCCTACAATGAGCAGTTCTTC
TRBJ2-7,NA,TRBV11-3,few,CASSGDNSYEQYF,TGTGCCAGCAGCGGGGACAATTCCTACGAGCAGTACTTC
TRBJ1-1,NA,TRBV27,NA,CASSRRGGGSAFF,TGTGCCAGCAGCCGCCGGGGCGGAGGATCGGCTTTCTTT
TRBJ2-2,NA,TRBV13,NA,CASSVRPGGSNTGELFF,TGTGCCAGCAGCGTGCGGCCCGGGGGTTCGAACACCGGGGAGCTGTTTTTT
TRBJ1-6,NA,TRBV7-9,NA,CASSLEQYNSPLHF,TGTGCCAGCAGCTTAGAACAATATAATTCACCCCTCCACTTT
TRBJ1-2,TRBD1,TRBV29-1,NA,CSVRAQGNYGYTF,TGCAGCGTTAGGGCACAGGGGAACTATGGCTACACCTTC
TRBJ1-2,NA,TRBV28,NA,CASSSTSGYTF,TGTGCCAGCAGTTCAACGTCTGGCTACACCTTC
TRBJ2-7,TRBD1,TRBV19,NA,CASSMNSGTASYEQYF,TGTGCCAGTAGTATGAACTCTGGGACAGCCTCCTACGAGCAGTACTTC
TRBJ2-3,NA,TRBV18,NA,CASSLADTQYF,TGTGCCAGCTCACTCGCAGATACGCAGTATTTT
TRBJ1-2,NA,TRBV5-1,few,CASSQDGISGYTF,TGCGCCAGCAGTCAGGACGGAATCAGCGGCTACACCTTC
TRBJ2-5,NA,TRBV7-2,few,CASSYRTQETQYF,TGTGCCAGCAGCTATCGGACCCAAGAGACCCAGTACTTC
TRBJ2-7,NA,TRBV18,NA,CASSPPSLLPYEQYF,TGTGCCAGCTCACCACCGTCACTCTTACCCTACGAGCAGTACTTC
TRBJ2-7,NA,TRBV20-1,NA,CSGPGEQYF,TGCAGTGGACCCGGCGAGCAGTACTTC
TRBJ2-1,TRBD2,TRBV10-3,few,CAIGLAGANEQFF,TGTGCCATTGGACTAGCGGGGGCCAATGAGCAGTTCTTC
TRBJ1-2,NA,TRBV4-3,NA,CASSHATGWLYGYTF,TGCGCCAGCAGCCATGCGACAGGTTGGCTCTATGGCTACACCTTC
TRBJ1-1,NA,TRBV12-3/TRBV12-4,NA,CAVGLVAEAFF,TGTGCCGTCGGACTCGTCGCTGAAGCTTTCTTT
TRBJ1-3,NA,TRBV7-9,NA,CASANSGAWLLSGNTIYF,TGTGCCAGCGCCAATTCAGGGGCTTGGCTGTTGTCTGGAAACACCATATATTTT
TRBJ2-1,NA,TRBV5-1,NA,CASSTRGVGSKGEQFF,TGCGCCAGCAGCACGAGGGGAGTTGGGTCAAAAGGTGAGCAGTTCTTC
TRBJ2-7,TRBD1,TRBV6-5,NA,CASSTDRGTYEQYF,TGTGCCAGCAGCACGGACAGGGGAACTTACGAGCAGTACTTC
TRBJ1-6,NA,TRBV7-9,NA,CASSFLGLNSPLHF,TGTGCCAGCAGCTTTCTGGGACTAAATTCACCCCTCCACTTT
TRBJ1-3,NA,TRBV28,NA,CASSTLGLGNTIYF,TGTGCCAGCAGTACATTGGGTCTAGGAAACACCATATATTTT
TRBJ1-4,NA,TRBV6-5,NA,CASSYTRGGEEKLFF,TGTGCCAGCAGTTACACGCGGGGAGGAGAAGAAAAACTGTTTTTT
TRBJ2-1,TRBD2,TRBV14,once,CASSQILPSLSGGSNNEQFF,TGTGCCAGCAGCCAAATCCTCCCAAGTCTCTCCGGGGGGTCGAACAATGAGCAGTTCTTC
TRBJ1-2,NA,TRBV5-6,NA,CASSLSMYGDGYTF,TGTGCCAGCAGCTTGTCGATGTATGGTGATGGCTACACCTTC
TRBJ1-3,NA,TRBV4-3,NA,CASSQAFPSGNTIYF,TGCGCCAGCAGCCAAGCGTTTCCCTCTGGAAACACCATATATTTT
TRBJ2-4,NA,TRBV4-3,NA,CASSQDHPSTAEKNIQYF,TGCGCCAGCAGCCAAGATCATCCCTCGACAGCAGAAAAAAACATTCAGTACTTC